This T cell receptor (beta chain) was profiled in a study of blood T cell repertoires in COVID-19. Per the original methods: The authors estimated nucleated cell counts from reference gene primer amplification. The method was immunoSEQ multiplex PCR; TCRdb's version includes in-frame clones alone and lacks a portion of them. V and J calls plus clone size are reproduced from that table; the DNA served to infer D and trimming. The repertoire has over 200,000 clones, approximately 90% of them found once; the top ten carry 8.8%. The CDR3 extends over 15 amino acids. CDR1 and CDR2 (germline): SGHTA, FQGTGA. V was clipped by 3 bases and J by 1 base, with 12 bases between them. Participant ages covered about 18 to 90 years across around 22 US areas.

The chain links TRBV7-3 to TRBJ1-1, with TRBD1 as a possible D gene (5 bases). The receptor was isolated from a man aged 40-49 years who had recovered from COVID-19. Sequencing used PBMCs or T cells enriched from blood (not recorded which). CDR3 sequence reads: CASSLFVRENTEAFF. The CDR3, as DNA: TGTGCCAGCAGCTTGTTCGTCAGGGAGAACACTGAAGCTTTCTTT.